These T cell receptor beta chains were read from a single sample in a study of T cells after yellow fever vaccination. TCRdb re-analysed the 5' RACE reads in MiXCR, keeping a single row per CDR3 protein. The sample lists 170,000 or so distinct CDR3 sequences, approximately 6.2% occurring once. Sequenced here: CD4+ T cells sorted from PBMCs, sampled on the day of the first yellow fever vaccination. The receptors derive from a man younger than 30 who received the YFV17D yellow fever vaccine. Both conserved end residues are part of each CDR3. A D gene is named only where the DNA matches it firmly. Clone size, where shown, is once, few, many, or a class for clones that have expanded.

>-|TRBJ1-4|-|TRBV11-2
CASSPYGAATNEKLFF
TGTGCCAGCAGCCCCTACGGGGCAGCCACTAATGAAAAACTGTTTTTT
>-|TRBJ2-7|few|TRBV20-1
CSGTDKTYEQYF
TGCAGTGGTACGGACAAGACCTACGAGCAGTACTTC
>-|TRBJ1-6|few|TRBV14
CASSQGHYNSPLHF
TGTGCCAGCAGCCAAGGACATTATAATTCACCCCTCCACTTT
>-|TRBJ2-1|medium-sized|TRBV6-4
CASSTNPYNEQFF
TGTGCCAGCTCGACTAACCCCTACAATGAGCAGTTCTTC
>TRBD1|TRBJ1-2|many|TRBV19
CASSVTGSPPGYTF
TGTGCCAGTAGTGTGACAGGGAGTCCTCCTGGCTACACCTTC
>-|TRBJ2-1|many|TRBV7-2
CASSLYNDNEQFF
TGTGCCAGCAGCTTATATAATGACAATGAGCAGTTCTTC
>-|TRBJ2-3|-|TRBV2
CASAVTWSTDTQYF
TGTGCCAGCGCGGTGACTTGGAGCACAGATACGCAGTATTTT
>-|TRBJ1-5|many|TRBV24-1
CATSDAGTYQPQHF
TGTGCCACCAGTGACGCGGGGACGTATCAGCCCCAGCATTTT
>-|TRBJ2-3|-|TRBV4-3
CASSQQQELTDTQYF
TGCGCCAGCAGCCAACAGCAGGAACTCACAGATACGCAGTATTTT
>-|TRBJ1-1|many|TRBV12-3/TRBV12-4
CASSLAGQGTEAFF
TGTGCCAGCAGTTTGGCGGGGCAAGGAACTGAAGCTTTCTTT
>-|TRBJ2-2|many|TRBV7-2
CASSLLEIGHTGELFF
TGTGCCAGCAGCTTACTAGAGATAGGGCACACCGGGGAGCTGTTTTTT
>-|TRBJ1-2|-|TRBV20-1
CSARDSGRTYGYTF
TGCAGTGCTAGAGATTCAGGGAGGACCTATGGCTACACCTTC
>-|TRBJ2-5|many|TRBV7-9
CASSFYGETQYF
TGTGCCAGCAGCTTCTACGGGGAGACCCAGTACTTC
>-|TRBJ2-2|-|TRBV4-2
CASSQVIRVGGELFF
TGTGCCAGCAGCCAAGTCATCCGGGTGGGCGGGGAGCTGTTTTTT
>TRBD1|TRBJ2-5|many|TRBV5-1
CASRKGAYQETQYF
TGCGCCAGCAGAAAGGGGGCGTATCAAGAGACCCAGTACTTC
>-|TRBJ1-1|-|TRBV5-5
CASSLAWAGQEAFF
TGTGCCAGCAGCTTGGCCTGGGCAGGGCAAGAAGCTTTCTTT
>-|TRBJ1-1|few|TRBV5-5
CASSPDMRTEAFF
TGTGCCAGCAGCCCAGACATGAGAACTGAAGCTTTCTTT
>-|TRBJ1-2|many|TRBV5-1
CASSLGPQSDGYTF
TGCGCCAGCAGCTTGGGGCCCCAGAGTGATGGCTACACCTTC
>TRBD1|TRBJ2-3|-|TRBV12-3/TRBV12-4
CASTPGQGAIGDTQYF
TGTGCCAGCACCCCCGGCCAGGGGGCGATAGGTGATACGCAGTATTTT
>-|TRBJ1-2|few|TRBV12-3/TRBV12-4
CASSLEPGGYTF
TGTGCCAGCAGTTTAGAACCCGGTGGCTACACCTTC
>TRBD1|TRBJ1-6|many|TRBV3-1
CASSQVQGNSPLHF
TGTGCCAGCAGCCAAGTACAGGGGAATTCACCCCTCCACTTT
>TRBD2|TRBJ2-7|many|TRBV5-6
CASSLATAGGYEQYF
TGTGCCAGCAGCTTGGCCACAGCGGGGGGATACGAGCAGTACTTC
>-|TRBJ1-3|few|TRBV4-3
CASSPGRAYAGNTIYF
TGCGCCAGCAGCCCCGGAAGGGCTTATGCTGGAAACACCATATATTTT
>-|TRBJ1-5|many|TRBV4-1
CASSQWVQASNQPQHF
TGCGCCAGCAGCCAATGGGTGCAAGCTAGCAATCAGCCCCAGCATTTT
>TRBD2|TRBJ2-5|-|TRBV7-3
CASSKNGGGGPSETQYF
TGTGCCAGCAGCAAAAACGGCGGGGGGGGCCCCTCAGAGACCCAGTACTTC
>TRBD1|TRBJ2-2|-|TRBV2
CASSRRQGRNTGELFF
TGTGCCAGCAGTCGGAGACAGGGGAGGAACACCGGGGAGCTGTTTTTT
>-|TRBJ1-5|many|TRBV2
CASTGSISNQPQHF
TGTGCCAGCACGGGAAGCATTAGCAATCAGCCCCAGCATTTT
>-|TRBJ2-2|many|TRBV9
CASSVATPGELFF
TGTGCCAGCAGCGTAGCTACGCCAGGGGAGCTGTTTTTT
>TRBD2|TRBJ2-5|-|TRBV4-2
CASSPMGAGGYQETQYF
TGTGCCAGCAGCCCCATGGGGGCGGGGGGGTACCAAGAGACCCAGTACTTC
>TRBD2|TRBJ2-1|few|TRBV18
CASSSGTSGGISYNEQFF
TGTGCCAGCTCAAGTGGGACTAGCGGGGGTATTTCCTACAATGAGCAGTTCTTC
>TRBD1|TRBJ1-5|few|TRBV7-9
CASSATGAETPQHF
TGTGCCAGCAGCGCAACAGGGGCCGAGACGCCCCAGCATTTT
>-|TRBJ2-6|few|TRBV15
CATSRDSFGQTRVGGVLTF
TGTGCCACCAGCAGAGATAGTTTTGGGCAGACCCGGGTAGGAGGGGTCCTGACTTTC
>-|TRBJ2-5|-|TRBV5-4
CASSYKSDGETQYF
TGTGCCAGCAGCTATAAGTCGGACGGAGAGACCCAGTACTTC
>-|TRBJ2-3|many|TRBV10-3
CAISHGGLITDTQYF
TGTGCCATCAGTCATGGGGGTCTAATCACAGATACGCAGTATTTT
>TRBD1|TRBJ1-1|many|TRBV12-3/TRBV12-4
CASSSTTGENTEAFF
TGTGCCAGCAGTTCCACGACAGGGGAGAACACTGAAGCTTTCTTT
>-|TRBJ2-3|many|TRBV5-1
CASSFWGRTDTQYF
TGCGCCAGCAGCTTCTGGGGGCGCACAGATACGCAGTATTTT
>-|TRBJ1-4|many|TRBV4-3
CASSQDLTGYEKLFF
TGCGCCAGCAGCCAAGATTTAACAGGTTATGAAAAACTGTTTTTT
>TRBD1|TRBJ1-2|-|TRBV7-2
CASSQGQRIGYTF
TGTGCCAGCAGCCAGGGACAGAGAATTGGCTACACCTTC
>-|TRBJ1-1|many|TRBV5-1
CASSLRPDPLGAFF
TGCGCCAGCAGCTTGCGCCCCGACCCTTTAGGGGCTTTCTTT
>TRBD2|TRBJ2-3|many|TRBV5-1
CASSSGLAIRTDTQYF
TGCGCCAGCAGCTCGGGACTAGCGATACGAACAGATACGCAGTATTTT
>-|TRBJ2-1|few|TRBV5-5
CASSFIARSNEQFF
TGTGCCAGCAGCTTCATTGCACGGAGCAATGAGCAGTTCTTC
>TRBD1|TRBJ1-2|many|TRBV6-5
CASSYGQGNYGYTF
TGTGCCAGCAGTTACGGACAGGGTAACTATGGCTACACCTTC